This T cell receptor (beta chain) appears in the sequencing data of a study of blood T cells in healthy people across ages. Drawn from each donor were around 9.1 milliliters of peripheral blood. Isolation yielded PBMCs, at least 6 million per sample, in every case. This CDR3 is 14 amino acids long. Germline CDR1 reads SNHLY; CDR2 reads FYNNEI. Losses at the gene ends were 6 bases for V and 8 bases for J; bases not matched to a gene: 6. A J-beta primer mix and a sample-barcoded 5' primer were used in a second PCR of roughly 7 to 12 cycles. Using its own MiXCR run on the 5' RACE reads, TCRdb lists one record per CDR3 protein. The sample carries hundreds of thousands of distinct CDR3 sequences, 20% to 25% recorded once. This clonotype turned up a few times.

The chain recombines TRBV2 with TRBJ2-4; 11 nucleotides align to TRBD1. The sequence derives from a man in his 70s in good health. Material: blood. The CDR3 reads CASSRDRGLDIQYF. CDR3 sequence (DNA): TGTGCCAGCAGCCGGGACAGGGGGTTGGACATTCAGTACTTC. Full variable domain (outside the CDR3, taken from reference TRBV2 and TRBJ2-4): EPEVTQTPSHQVTQMGQEVILRCVPISNHLYFYWYRQILGQKVEFLVSFYNNEISEKSEIFDDQFSVERPDGSNFTLKIRSTKLEDSAMYFCASSRDRGLDIQYFGAGTRLSVL.